The entry that follows covers one TCR beta chain sequence. Its antigen is not identified. The CDR3 spans 15 residues. V was pared by 4 bases and J by 5 bases, with 17 bases between. From germline, CDR1 is GTSNPN and CDR2 SVGIG (reference sequence). This sample is drawn from a study of STAT3 mutations in large granular lymphocyte leukemia. Produced via immunoSEQ multiplex PCR; TCRdb's table is partial and in-frame only. The sample lists over 5,000 clones, around four fifths occurring once. Regarding the study as a whole: In several patients, dominant TCR clone burden exceeded STAT3 mutant burden. Every T-LGLL patient had at least one immunodominant TCRbeta clonotype.

This sequence was found in a man aged 35 to 55 with T-cell large granular lymphocyte leukemia. Some clones in this sample may be carry-over from other donors' samples. The sequenced material came from peripheral blood mononuclear cells. The rearrangement joins TRBV30 to TRBJ1-4; D is possibly TRBD1 (5 bases). CDR3 amino acids: CAWTAPTGWNEKLFF. The DNA for the CDR3 is TGTGCCTGGACGGCCCCTACAGGATGGAATGAAAAACTGTTTTTT.